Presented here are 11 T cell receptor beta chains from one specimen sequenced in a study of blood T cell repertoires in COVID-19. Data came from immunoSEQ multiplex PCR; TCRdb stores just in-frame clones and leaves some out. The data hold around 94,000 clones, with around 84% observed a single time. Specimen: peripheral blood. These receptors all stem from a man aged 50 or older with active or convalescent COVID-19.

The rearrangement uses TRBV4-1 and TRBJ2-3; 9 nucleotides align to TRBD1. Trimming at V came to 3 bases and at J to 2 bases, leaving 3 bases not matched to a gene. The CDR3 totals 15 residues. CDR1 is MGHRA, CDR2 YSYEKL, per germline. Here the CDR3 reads CASSQGQGPTDTQYF. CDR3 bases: TGCGCCAGCAGCCAGGGACAGGGCCCCACAGATACGCAGTATTTT.

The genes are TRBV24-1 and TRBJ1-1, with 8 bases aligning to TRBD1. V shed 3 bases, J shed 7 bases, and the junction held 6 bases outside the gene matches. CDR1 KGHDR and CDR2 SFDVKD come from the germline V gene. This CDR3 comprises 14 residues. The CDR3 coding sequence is TGTGCCACCAGTGATATAGGACAGGGCAATGAAGCTTTCTTT. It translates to CATSDIGQGNEAFF.

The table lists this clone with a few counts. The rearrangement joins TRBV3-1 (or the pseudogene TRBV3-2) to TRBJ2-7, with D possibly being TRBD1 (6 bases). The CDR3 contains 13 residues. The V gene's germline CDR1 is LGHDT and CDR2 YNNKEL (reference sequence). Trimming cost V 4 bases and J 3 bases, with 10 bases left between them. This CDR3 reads CASSRGRGYEQYF. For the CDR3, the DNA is TGTGCCAGCAGCCGGGGCAGGGGCTACGAGCAGTACTTC.

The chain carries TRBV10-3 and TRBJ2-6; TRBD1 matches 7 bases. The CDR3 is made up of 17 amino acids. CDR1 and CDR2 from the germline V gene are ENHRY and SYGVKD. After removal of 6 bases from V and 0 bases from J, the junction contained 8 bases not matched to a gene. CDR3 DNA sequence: TGTGCCATCAGCCCTACAGGGGCCAGCTCTGGGGCCAACGTCCTGACTTTC. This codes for CAISPTGASSGANVLTF.

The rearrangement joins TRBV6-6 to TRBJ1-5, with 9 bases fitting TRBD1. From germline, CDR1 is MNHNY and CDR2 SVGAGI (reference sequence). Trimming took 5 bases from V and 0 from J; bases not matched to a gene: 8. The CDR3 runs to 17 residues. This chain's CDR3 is CASSRGTGQNSNQPQHF. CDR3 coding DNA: TGTGCCAGCAGTCGCGGGACAGGGCAAAATAGCAATCAGCCCCAGCATTTT.

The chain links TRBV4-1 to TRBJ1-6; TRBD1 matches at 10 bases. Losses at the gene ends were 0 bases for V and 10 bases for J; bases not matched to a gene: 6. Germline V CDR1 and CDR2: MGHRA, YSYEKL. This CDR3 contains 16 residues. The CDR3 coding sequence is TGCGCCAGCAGCCAAGATAGGGGGACAGGGGAATCACCCCTCCACTTT. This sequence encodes CASSQDRGTGESPLHF.

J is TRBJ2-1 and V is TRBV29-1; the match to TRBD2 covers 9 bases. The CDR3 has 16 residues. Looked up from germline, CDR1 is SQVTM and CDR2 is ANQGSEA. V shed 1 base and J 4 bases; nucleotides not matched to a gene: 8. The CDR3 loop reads CSVEGRGGISYNEQFF. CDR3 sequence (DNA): TGCAGCGTTGAAGGGCGGGGGGGCATCAGTTACAATGAGCAGTTCTTC.

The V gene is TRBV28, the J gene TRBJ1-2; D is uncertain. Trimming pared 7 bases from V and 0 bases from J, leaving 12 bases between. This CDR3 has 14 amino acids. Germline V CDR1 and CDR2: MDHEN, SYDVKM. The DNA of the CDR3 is TGTGCCAGCATTACCACAGAAACTAACTATGGCTACACCTTC. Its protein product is CASITTETNYGYTF.

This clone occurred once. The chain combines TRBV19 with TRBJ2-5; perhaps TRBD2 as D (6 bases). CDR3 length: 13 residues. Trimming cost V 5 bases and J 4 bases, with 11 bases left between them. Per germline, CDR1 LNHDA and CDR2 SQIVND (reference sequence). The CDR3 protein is CASSFLGGETQYF. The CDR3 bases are TGTGCCAGTAGTTTCCTGGGAGGAGAGACCCAGTACTTC. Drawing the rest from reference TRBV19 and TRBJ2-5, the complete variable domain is DGGITQSPKYLFRKEGQNVTLSCEQNLNHDAMYWYRQDPGQGLRLIYYSQIVNDFQKGDIAEGYSVSREKKESFPLTVTSAQKNPTAFYLCASSFLGGETQYFGPGTRLLVL.

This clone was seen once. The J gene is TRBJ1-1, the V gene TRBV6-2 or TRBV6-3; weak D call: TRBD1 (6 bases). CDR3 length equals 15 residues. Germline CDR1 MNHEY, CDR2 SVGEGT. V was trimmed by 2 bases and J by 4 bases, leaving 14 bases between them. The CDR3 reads CASSYLKTGATEAFF. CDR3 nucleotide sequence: TGTGCCAGCAGTTACCTCAAGACAGGAGCCACTGAAGCTTTCTTT.

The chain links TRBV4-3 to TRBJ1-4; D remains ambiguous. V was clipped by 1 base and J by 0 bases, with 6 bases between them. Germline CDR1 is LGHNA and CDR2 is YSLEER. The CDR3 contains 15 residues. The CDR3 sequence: CASSQGLATNEKLFF. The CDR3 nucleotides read TGCGCCAGCAGCCAAGGGCTGGCAACTAATGAAAAACTGTTTTTT.